Listed below are T cell receptor beta chains from one sample, sequenced in a study of a mutant IDH1 vaccine in newly diagnosed glioma. These receptors lack a known antigen. Method: immunoSEQ multiplex PCR; TCRdb's copy keeps in-frame clones and lacks some. This table holds about 25,000 clones, less than 85% found once. The specimen comprised peripheral blood mononuclear cells (PBMCs), sampled from a glioma patient whose treatment included an IDH1 peptide vaccine. These receptors were taken from a man between 18 and 29 years old with glioma. Some clones in this sample may be carry-over from other donors' samples. Each CDR3 is given with its conserved first and last residue. Fields, in order: D gene, clone size, V gene, J gene, CDR3 protein, CDR3 DNA. A D gene is named only where the DNA matches it firmly. A row's size may be missing; if present it is once, few, many or a size class.

D gene: TRBD1; clone size: NA; V gene: TRBV7-2; J gene: TRBJ2-7; CDR3 protein: CASSTGQASSYEQYF; CDR3 DNA: TGTGCCAGCAGCACCGGACAGGCGAGCTCCTACGAGCAGTACTTC
D gene: NA; clone size: NA; V gene: TRBV6-5; J gene: TRBJ1-1; CDR3 protein: CASSTWDAEAFF; CDR3 DNA: TGTGCCAGCAGTACGTGGGACGCTGAAGCTTTCTTT
D gene: TRBD2; clone size: NA; V gene: TRBV2; J gene: TRBJ2-1; CDR3 protein: CASSVEGLNNDEQFF; CDR3 DNA: TGTGCCAGCAGTGTTGAGGGACTAAATAACGATGAGCAGTTCTTC
D gene: NA; clone size: NA; V gene: TRBV5-1; J gene: TRBJ2-4; CDR3 protein: CASSLNSDSLIQYF; CDR3 DNA: TGCGCCAGCAGCTTAAACTCGGACTCGCTTATTCAGTACTTC
D gene: NA; clone size: NA; V gene: TRBV7-2; J gene: TRBJ2-7; CDR3 protein: CASSFGRGTYEQYF; CDR3 DNA: TGTGCCAGCAGCTTCGGACGCGGGACCTACGAGCAGTACTTC
D gene: NA; clone size: NA; V gene: TRBV5-3; J gene: TRBJ2-2; CDR3 protein: CARSILRITNTGELFF; CDR3 DNA: TGTGCCAGAAGCATACTCAGGATAACGAACACCGGGGAGCTGTTTTTT
D gene: TRBD2; clone size: NA; V gene: TRBV6-5; J gene: TRBJ2-5; CDR3 protein: CASRLAGGQETQYF; CDR3 DNA: TGTGCCAGCCGACTAGCGGGAGGTCAAGAGACCCAGTACTTC
D gene: TRBD1; clone size: once; V gene: TRBV29-1; J gene: TRBJ1-2; CDR3 protein: CSVGDRDPLLRGYTF; CDR3 DNA: TGCAGCGTGGGGGACAGGGATCCTCTCCTGCGCGGCTACACCTTC
D gene: NA; clone size: few; V gene: TRBV18; J gene: TRBJ1-1; CDR3 protein: CASSSAGQSMNTEAFF; CDR3 DNA: TGTGCCAGCTCGTCCGCGGGGCAGAGCATGAACACTGAAGCTTTCTTT
D gene: NA; clone size: once; V gene: TRBV6-5; J gene: TRBJ2-1; CDR3 protein: CASSTEGFEQFF; CDR3 DNA: TGTGCCAGCAGTACCGAGGGATTTGAGCAGTTCTTC
D gene: NA; clone size: few; V gene: TRBV11-3; J gene: TRBJ1-1; CDR3 protein: CASSLGGVGNTEAFF; CDR3 DNA: TGTGCCAGCAGCTTAGGTGGGGTTGGGAACACTGAAGCTTTCTTT
D gene: TRBD1; clone size: NA; V gene: TRBV7-2; J gene: TRBJ2-7; CDR3 protein: CASSLDRGSYEQYF; CDR3 DNA: TGTGCCAGCAGCTTAGACAGGGGCTCCTACGAGCAGTACTTC
D gene: NA; clone size: NA; V gene: TRBV27; J gene: TRBJ1-2; CDR3 protein: CASATGGVMYGYTF; CDR3 DNA: TGTGCCAGCGCCACCGGCGGGGTGATGTATGGCTACACCTTC
D gene: TRBD1; clone size: NA; V gene: TRBV19; J gene: TRBJ2-7; CDR3 protein: CASSPAETGGLYEQYF; CDR3 DNA: TGTGCCAGTAGTCCCGCCGAGACAGGGGGCTTATACGAGCAGTACTTC
D gene: NA; clone size: NA; V gene: TRBV6-5; J gene: TRBJ1-2; CDR3 protein: CASSITGGNRGGYTF; CDR3 DNA: TGTGCCAGCAGCATTACTGGGGGGAATCGAGGAGGCTACACCTTC
D gene: NA; clone size: NA; V gene: TRBV18; J gene: TRBJ2-2; CDR3 protein: CASSPPHGNTGELFF; CDR3 DNA: TGTGCCAGCTCACCACCGCACGGGAACACCGGGGAGCTGTTTTTT
D gene: NA; clone size: NA; V gene: TRBV9; J gene: TRBJ1-1; CDR3 protein: CASSVGVQGNTEAFF; CDR3 DNA: TGTGCCAGCAGCGTAGGTGTACAGGGGAACACTGAAGCTTTCTTT
D gene: NA; clone size: NA; V gene: TRBV7-2; J gene: TRBJ2-2; CDR3 protein: CASSLGTGELFF; CDR3 DNA: TGTGCCAGCAGCTTAGGCACCGGGGAGCTGTTTTTT
D gene: NA; clone size: NA; V gene: TRBV10-3; J gene: TRBJ1-5; CDR3 protein: CAISDSAKPGVDQPQHF; CDR3 DNA: TGTGCCATCAGTGACTCGGCCAAACCAGGGGTTGATCAGCCCCAGCATTTT
D gene: TRBD1; clone size: NA; V gene: TRBV19; J gene: TRBJ2-7; CDR3 protein: CASTFSGQGLHEQYF; CDR3 DNA: TGTGCCAGTACCTTTTCTGGACAGGGCCTACACGAGCAGTACTTC
D gene: NA; clone size: few; V gene: TRBV9; J gene: TRBJ1-6; CDR3 protein: CASSVEPGGRHSPLHF; CDR3 DNA: TGTGCCAGCAGCGTAGAGCCGGGGGGAAGACATTCACCCCTCCACTTT
D gene: TRBD2; clone size: NA; V gene: TRBV4-3; J gene: TRBJ2-2; CDR3 protein: CASSQDHRGGAAGELFF; CDR3 DNA: TGCGCCAGCAGCCAAGATCATCGCGGGGGGGCCGCCGGGGAGCTGTTTTTT
D gene: NA; clone size: NA; V gene: TRBV30; J gene: TRBJ1-2; CDR3 protein: CAWSAGTPLYGYTF; CDR3 DNA: TGTGCCTGGAGTGCTGGGACACCTCTCTATGGCTACACCTTC
D gene: NA; clone size: NA; V gene: TRBV2; J gene: TRBJ1-1; CDR3 protein: CASTATGSHTEAFF; CDR3 DNA: TGTGCCAGCACCGCTACAGGGTCCCACACTGAAGCTTTCTTT
D gene: NA; clone size: NA; V gene: TRBV10-3; J gene: TRBJ1-3; CDR3 protein: CAIGPGNTIYF; CDR3 DNA: TGTGCCATCGGGCCTGGAAACACCATATATTTT
D gene: TRBD1; clone size: NA; V gene: TRBV4-1; J gene: TRBJ1-5; CDR3 protein: CASSQEGTGGDNQPQHF; CDR3 DNA: TGCGCCAGCAGCCAAGAGGGGACAGGGGGGGACAATCAGCCCCAGCATTTT
D gene: NA; clone size: NA; V gene: TRBV7-2; J gene: TRBJ1-2; CDR3 protein: CASSSWALANYGYTF; CDR3 DNA: TGTGCCAGCAGCTCCTGGGCTCTGGCTAACTATGGCTACACCTTC
D gene: NA; clone size: NA; V gene: TRBV25-1; J gene: TRBJ2-2; CDR3 protein: CASSEYGSAGELFF; CDR3 DNA: TGTGCCAGCAGTGAATATGGGTCGGCGGGGGAGCTGTTTTTT
D gene: NA; clone size: NA; V gene: TRBV30; J gene: TRBJ2-1; CDR3 protein: CAWNFGRRADEQFF; CDR3 DNA: TGTGCCTGGAATTTTGGAAGGAGGGCCGATGAGCAGTTCTTC
D gene: NA; clone size: NA; V gene: TRBV7-9; J gene: TRBJ2-7; CDR3 protein: CASSLRGKGEQYF; CDR3 DNA: TGTGCCAGCAGCTTGAGGGGAAAGGGCGAGCAGTACTTC
D gene: NA; clone size: NA; V gene: TRBV30; J gene: TRBJ1-2; CDR3 protein: CAWAGTFPYGYTF; CDR3 DNA: TGTGCCTGGGCCGGGACATTCCCCTATGGCTACACCTTC
D gene: NA; clone size: NA; V gene: TRBV9; J gene: TRBJ1-2; CDR3 protein: CASSATRGQANSGYGYTF; CDR3 DNA: TGTGCCAGCAGCGCAACCCGGGGGCAGGCCAATTCGGGCTATGGCTACACCTTC
D gene: NA; clone size: few; V gene: TRBV11-2; J gene: TRBJ2-1; CDR3 protein: CASSPRLDEQFF; CDR3 DNA: TGTGCCAGCAGCCCCCGACTAGATGAGCAGTTCTTC
D gene: TRBD2; clone size: NA; V gene: TRBV5-6; J gene: TRBJ2-3; CDR3 protein: CASSLPGGTDTQYF; CDR3 DNA: TGTGCCAGCAGCTTGCCGGGAGGTACAGATACGCAGTATTTT
D gene: NA; clone size: NA; V gene: TRBV4-1; J gene: TRBJ2-7; CDR3 protein: CASSQGQLGPYEQYF; CDR3 DNA: TGCGCCAGCAGCCAAGGACAGTTGGGGCCCTACGAGCAGTACTTC
D gene: NA; clone size: NA; V gene: TRBV4-3; J gene: TRBJ2-6; CDR3 protein: CASSQVGRIPSSGANVLTF; CDR3 DNA: TGCGCCAGCAGCCAGGTGGGCCGTATCCCGAGCTCTGGGGCCAACGTCCTGACTTTC
D gene: NA; clone size: once; V gene: TRBV9; J gene: TRBJ1-4; CDR3 protein: CASARGRTNEKLFF; CDR3 DNA: TGTGCCAGCGCCCGGGGCAGAACCAATGAAAAACTGTTTTTT
D gene: TRBD1; clone size: NA; V gene: TRBV9; J gene: TRBJ1-2; CDR3 protein: CASSVEGTARLGISGYTF; CDR3 DNA: TGTGCCAGCAGCGTAGAGGGGACAGCTCGGCTCGGGATTTCTGGCTACACCTTC
D gene: TRBD1; clone size: NA; V gene: TRBV7-2; J gene: TRBJ1-2; CDR3 protein: CASSPGQGLSYGYTF; CDR3 DNA: TGTGCCAGCAGCCCCGGACAGGGACTTAGCTATGGCTACACCTTC
D gene: NA; clone size: NA; V gene: TRBV4-3; J gene: TRBJ2-2; CDR3 protein: CASSLSGAGELFF; CDR3 DNA: TGCGCCAGCAGCTTATCAGGGGCCGGGGAGCTGTTTTTT
D gene: NA; clone size: NA; V gene: TRBV7-9; J gene: TRBJ2-1; CDR3 protein: CASSLRVSYNEQFF; CDR3 DNA: TGTGCCAGCAGCTTGCGGGTCTCCTACAATGAGCAGTTCTTC
D gene: NA; clone size: NA; V gene: TRBV2; J gene: TRBJ1-5; CDR3 protein: CASSDPNQPQHF; CDR3 DNA: TGTGCCAGCAGTGACCCCAATCAGCCCCAGCATTTT
D gene: TRBD1; clone size: NA; V gene: TRBV7-9; J gene: TRBJ2-5; CDR3 protein: CASSRWDSPQETQYF; CDR3 DNA: TGTGCCAGCAGCCGCTGGGACAGCCCCCAAGAGACCCAGTACTTC
D gene: TRBD1; clone size: NA; V gene: TRBV6-6; J gene: TRBJ2-7; CDR3 protein: CASSYSRTGQGYEQYF; CDR3 DNA: TGTGCCAGCAGTTACTCGAGGACAGGGCAAGGCTACGAGCAGTACTTC
D gene: TRBD1; clone size: NA; V gene: TRBV5-1; J gene: TRBJ2-2; CDR3 protein: CASSLGQGASGELFF; CDR3 DNA: TGCGCCAGCAGCCTAGGACAGGGGGCCAGCGGGGAGCTGTTTTTT
D gene: TRBD2; clone size: NA; V gene: TRBV7-9; J gene: TRBJ2-5; CDR3 protein: CASSWEAGVLQETQYF; CDR3 DNA: TGTGCCAGCAGCTGGGAAGCGGGGGTTCTACAAGAGACCCAGTACTTC